The present T cell receptor (beta chain) was sequenced within a study of T cells after posttransplantation cyclophosphamide. Study results and limitations: Tissue-infiltrating T cells from skin or gut overlapped little with blood T cells. TRB clonality was highly associated with recipient CMV seropositivity and reactivation. Donor CD8+ memory clones often dominated recipient blood repertoires at later times.

A word on this clone: Its antigen is as yet unknown.

This table comes from immunoSEQ multiplex PCR, and its TCRdb copy is limited to in-frame clones, with some not included. Of tens of thousands of clones in the sample, 86% are singletons; the top ten hold 2% to 2.5%. The CDR3 totals 11 residues. Trimming removed 6 bases at V and 2 bases at J, with 5 bases between. Germline CDR1 is SQVTM and CDR2 is ANQGSEA. Control samples came 1 year after myeloablative marrow transplants with methotrexate plus calcineurin inhibitor. The source is a female patient between 25 and 45 years old who received an allogeneic stem cell transplant from an unrelated donor, was CMV-positive, and had acute and chronic GVHD. A share of the T cells may be of graft donor origin. The chain recombines TRBV29-1 with TRBJ2-1; D is unresolved. Sample: PBMCs, taken about 13 months after allogeneic stem cell transplant with calcineurin inhibitor and methotrexate. The DNA for the CDR3 is TGCAGCGTGCGTCCCTACAATGAGCAGTTCTTC. Its translation: CSVRPYNEQFF.